The next 20 T cell receptor beta chains were all read from a single sample in a study of vaccination effects on CD4 cells after COVID-19. Before sequencing took place, the ViraFEST assay used viral peptide pools to expand antigen-specific CD4+ T cells. It was after around 10 days of culture that CD4+ T cells were isolated. Either the mRNA-1273 or the BNT162b2 vaccine was given to participants as two doses. TCRdb keeps only in-frame clones here, not all; method: immunoSEQ multiplex PCR. The sample has around 30,000 clones, 74% seen once; the top ten hold about a sixth. These receptors' targets are unknown. This sample comprised CD4+ T cells from PBMCs cultured with HCoV-OC43 spike peptides, obtained after COVID-19 vaccination. As for subset: HCoV-OC43 spike overlapping peptide pool stimulation. The receptors here all came from a human donor who received a COVID-19 vaccine.

J is TRBJ2-7 and V is TRBV6-6; no clear D. CDR3 length: 13 amino acids. Germline V CDR1 and CDR2: MNHNY, SVGAGI (reference sequence). Trimming pared 8 bases from V and 4 bases from J, leaving 15 bases between. CDR3: CASVDRTEYEQYF. For the CDR3, the DNA is TGTGCCAGCGTAGACCGGACGGAGTACGAGCAGTACTTC.

The chain is built from TRBV6-6 and TRBJ1-4; 7 nucleotides align to TRBD1. The CDR3 is 15 amino acids. V shed 8 bases, J shed 8 bases, and the junction held 14 bases outside the gene matches. Germline CDR1 MNHNY, CDR2 SVGAGI (reference sequence). The CDR3 DNA reads TGTGCCAGCGAGGGACAGTCCCAAGGAGGAGAAAAACTGTTTTTT. Its translation is CASEGQSQGGEKLFF.

This clone turned up a few times. The V gene is TRBV12-3 or TRBV12-4, the J gene TRBJ1-6; maybe TRBD1 (5 bases). Trimming removed 3 bases from V and 9 bases from J, with 6 bases in between. This CDR3 is 12 amino acids long. CDR3 nucleotides: TGTGCCAGCAGTTTCCAGGGTTCACCCCTCCACTTT. Amino acid sequence: CASSFQGSPLHF.

This clone showed up just once. The V call is TRBV5-6, the J call TRBJ1-1; tentative D call: TRBD1 (6 bases). V was clipped by 4 bases and J by 2 bases, with 9 bases between them. Germline CDR1 SGHDT, CDR2 YYEEEE. This CDR3 has 13 residues. CDR3 sequence (DNA): TGTGCCAGCAGCCTGGGGGGCAACACTGAAGCTTTCTTT. Protein product: CASSLGGNTEAFF.

J is TRBJ2-5 and V is TRBV5-4; D is possibly TRBD2 (6 bases). Per the germline V gene, CDR1 is SGHNT and CDR2 is YYREEE (reference sequence). V dropped 1 base and J dropped 4 bases, with 17 bases sitting between them. The CDR3 loop spans 16 amino acids. The CDR3 DNA follows: TGTGCCAGCAGCTTGAACCGGGGAGGAGATGGAGAGACCCAGTACTTC. Amino acids: CASSLNRGGDGETQYF.

The chain is built from TRBV29-1 and TRBJ2-3; the D call may be TRBD1 or TRBD2 (5 bases each). V was pared by 6 bases and J by 4 bases, with 14 bases between. CDR1 SQVTM and CDR2 ANQGSEA come from the germline V gene. The CDR3 totals 13 residues. CDR3: CSVGLGGSDTQYF. The CDR3 nucleotides read TGCAGCGTCGGGCTTGGGGGATCAGATACGCAGTATTTT.

This chain connects TRBV9 to TRBJ1-6; D gene uncertain. The germline V gene has CDR1 SGDLS and CDR2 YYNGEE. This CDR3 has 15 residues. Trimming removed 0 bases from V and 3 bases from J, with 7 bases in between. The CDR3 here is CASSVDIGYNSPLHF. CDR3 nucleotides: TGTGCCAGCAGCGTAGATATAGGCTATAATTCACCCCTCCACTTT.

The CDR3 region is CASSPTAGLDSPLHF. Written as DNA, the CDR3 is TGCGCCAGCAGCCCGACGGCAGGGCTAGATTCACCCCTCCACTTT. This chain links TRBV5-1 with TRBJ1-6; perhaps TRBD1 as D (5 bases). V lost 4 bases to trimming and J lost 8 bases, with 16 bases between them. This CDR3 spans 15 amino acids. Germline CDR1 is SGHRS and CDR2 is YFSETQ.

V gene TRBV25-1 combines with J gene TRBJ1-5, with D uncertain. The CDR3 loop spans 13 amino acids. With 2 bases removed from V and 6 bases from J, the gap between germline ends came to 8 bases. Germline lookup yields CDR1 MGHDK and CDR2 SYGVNS. The DNA of the CDR3 is TGTGCCAGCAGTGAACAGTCCGGTCAGCCCCAGCATTTT. This encodes CASSEQSGQPQHF. The full variable domain, with the rest looked up from reference TRBV25-1 and TRBJ1-5, is EADIYQTPRYLVIGTGKKITLECSQTMGHDKMYWYQQDPGMELHLIHYSYGVNSTEKGDLSSESTVSRIRTEHFPLTLESARPSHTSQYLCASSEQSGQPQHFGDGTRLSIL.

The chain recombines TRBV9 with TRBJ2-2, with 7 bases matching TRBD2. CDR3 length equals 15 residues. Germline trimming cut 0 bases from V and 7 bases from J; bases unmatched to any gene: 6. CDR1 is SGDLS and CDR2 is YYNGEE in the germline V gene. In nucleotides, the CDR3 is TGTGCCAGCAGCGTAGGAATAGCGGGTTACGGGGAGCTGTTTTTT. Residues: CASSVGIAGYGELFF. Supplemented by reference TRBV9 and TRBJ2-2, the full variable domain reads DSGVTQTPKHLITATGQRVTLRCSPRSGDLSVYWYQQSLDQGLQFLIQYYNGEERAKGNILERFSAQQFPDLHSELNLSSLELGDSALYFCASSVGIAGYGELFFGEGSRLTVL.

The V gene is TRBV19, the J gene TRBJ2-5, with TRBD1 identical over 8 bases. Germline trimming cut 3 bases from V and 2 bases from J; bases unmatched to any gene: 5. This CDR3 is built from 15 residues. The germline V gene encodes CDR1 LNHDA and CDR2 SQIVND (reference sequence). For the CDR3, the DNA is TGTGCCAGTAGTATCCTCCGGACAGGGCAAGAGACCCAGTACTTC. This codes for CASSILRTGQETQYF. Complete variable domain (other parts from reference TRBV19 and TRBJ2-5): DGGITQSPKYLFRKEGQNVTLSCEQNLNHDAMYWYRQDPGQGLRLIYYSQIVNDFQKGDIAEGYSVSREKKESFPLTVTSAQKNPTAFYLCASSILRTGQETQYFGPGTRLLVL.

The gene calls are TRBV6-5 and TRBJ1-1; D remains ambiguous. Trimming pared 2 bases from V and 1 base from J, leaving 11 bases between. Germline assignment: CDR1 MNHEY and CDR2 SVGAGI. This CDR3 has 15 residues. The CDR3 here is CASSYGGRPNTEAFF. Written as DNA, the CDR3 is TGTGCCAGCAGTTACGGAGGCAGGCCGAACACTGAAGCTTTCTTT.

The rearrangement links TRBV19 to TRBJ2-1; no clear D. In germline, CDR1 is LNHDA, CDR2 SQIVND (reference sequence). The length of the CDR3 is 16 residues. Trimming left V 0 bases short and J 0 bases short, with 9 bases between. CDR3 in DNA: TGTGCCAGTAGTATAGATTTAGGCCTCTCCTACAATGAGCAGTTCTTC. Protein: CASSIDLGLSYNEQFF.

The V gene is TRBV10-3, the J gene TRBJ1-1, with 7 bases matching TRBD1. Germline assignment: CDR1 ENHRY and CDR2 SYGVKD. V trimming: 10 bases; J trimming: 2 bases; junction bases outside the gene matches: 10. The CDR3 runs to 14 residues. Written as DNA, the CDR3 is TGTGCCACCCAGGGGGACAGACTTAACACTGAAGCTTTCTTT. It yields the protein CATQGDRLNTEAFF.

The V gene is TRBV24-1, the J gene TRBJ1-5, with unresolved D. The CDR3 runs 13 residues. Germline CDR1 KGHDR, CDR2 SFDVKD. Trimming took off 6 bases at V and 5 bases at J, with 10 bases between the two ends. CDR3 in DNA: TGTGCCACCAGTCAGAGGGTGGATCAGCCCCAGCATTTT. Translated, it gives CATSQRVDQPQHF.

The CDR3 reads CASSFGPGELFF. CDR3 DNA sequence: TGTGCCAGCAGTTTTGGCCCCGGGGAGCTGTTTTTT. The V and J genes are TRBV12-3 or TRBV12-4 and TRBJ2-2; no reliable D call. The CDR3 covers 12 residues. V was trimmed by 3 bases and J by 6 bases, leaving 5 bases between them.

The chain carries TRBV5-4 and TRBJ2-5; TRBD2 aligns across 12 bases. The germline gives CDR1 SGHNT, CDR2 YYREEE (reference sequence). V trimming: 3 bases; J trimming: 4 bases; junction bases outside the gene matches: 7. The CDR3 covers 16 residues. Here the CDR3 reads CASSSLLAGGGETQYF. For the CDR3, the DNA is TGTGCCAGCAGCTCTCTACTAGCGGGAGGTGGAGAGACCCAGTACTTC.

This sequence joins TRBV20-1 and TRBJ2-5; weak D call: TRBD1 (6 bases). Per the germline V gene, CDR1 is DFQATT and CDR2 is SNEGSKA (reference sequence). There are 15 residues in the CDR3. Trimming took off 3 bases at V and 1 base at J, with 15 bases between the two ends. CDR3 residues: CSASGLGRGQETQYF. The CDR3 DNA follows: TGCAGTGCTAGTGGGCTTGGCAGGGGCCAAGAGACCCAGTACTTC.

The CDR3 reads CASSRLPRAGITDTQYF. CDR3 bases: TGCGCCAGCAGCCGCCTCCCGAGAGCGGGTATCACAGATACGCAGTATTTT. The J gene is TRBJ2-3, the V gene TRBV4-1; weak D call: TRBD2 (6 bases). Trimming stripped 4 bases from V and 2 bases from J, with 19 bases between. The length of the CDR3 is 17 residues. The V gene's germline CDR1 is MGHRA and CDR2 YSYEKL.

V gene TRBV5-1 combines with J gene TRBJ2-7; D unresolved. V was clipped by 0 bases and J by 4 bases, with 14 bases between them. Germline V gene sequence: CDR1 SGHRS, CDR2 YFSETQ. There are 15 residues in the CDR3. As DNA, the CDR3 is TGCGCCAGCAGCTTGGGCCCATCCGTAGGGTACGAGCAGTACTTC. Translation gives CASSLGPSVGYEQYF.